The 3 T cell receptor beta chains listed next were all sequenced from one sample in a study of T cell changes during pregnancy in multiple sclerosis. Some clones are missing from TCRdb's copy, which holds only in-frame ones; the method was immunoSEQ multiplex PCR. This table holds approximately 93,000 clones, around 90% found once. Sample: peripheral blood, taken in the first trimester of pregnancy. The receptors were sampled from a female donor in good health, enrolled as a control in a pregnancy study.

The chain has TRBV30 and TRBJ1-2, with unresolved D. The CDR3 has 12 amino acids. Looked up from germline, CDR1 is GTSNPN and CDR2 is SVGIG (reference sequence). The ends were cut back, 4 bases at V and 7 bases at J, with 13 bases in the middle. The CDR3 DNA sequence: TGTGCCTGGAAGGATAGCATCCGTGGCTACACCTTC. Encoded protein: CAWKDSIRGYTF. The full variable domain, rest sourced from reference TRBV30 and TRBJ1-2, is SQTIHQWPATLVQPVGSPLSLECTVEGTSNPNLYWYRQAAGRGLQLLFYSVGIGQISSEVPQNLSASRPQDRQFILSSKKLLLSDSGFYLCAWKDSIRGYTFGSGTRLTVV.

This chain uses TRBV9 with TRBJ2-7; TRBD1 matches at 10 bases. CDR1 and CDR2 (germline): SGDLS, YYNGEE. The CDR3 totals 15 residues. The V gene end was trimmed by 4 bases and the J gene end by 4 bases; junction bases not matched to a gene: 8. CDR3 loop: CASSISRDRGYEQYF. The CDR3 nucleotides are TGTGCCAGCAGCATCTCCCGGGACAGGGGATACGAGCAGTACTTC.

The chain joins TRBV7-2 to TRBJ2-5, with 11 bases identical to TRBD2. V lost 0 bases and J lost 7; bases outside the gene matches: 13. The CDR3 runs 18 residues. Germline assignment: CDR1 SGHTA and CDR2 FQGNSA. The CDR3 nucleotides read TGTGCCAGCAGCTTAGCGCTAGCGGGGGGACCTCGGATCAGGACCCAGTACTTC. Translated, it gives CASSLALAGGPRIRTQYF.